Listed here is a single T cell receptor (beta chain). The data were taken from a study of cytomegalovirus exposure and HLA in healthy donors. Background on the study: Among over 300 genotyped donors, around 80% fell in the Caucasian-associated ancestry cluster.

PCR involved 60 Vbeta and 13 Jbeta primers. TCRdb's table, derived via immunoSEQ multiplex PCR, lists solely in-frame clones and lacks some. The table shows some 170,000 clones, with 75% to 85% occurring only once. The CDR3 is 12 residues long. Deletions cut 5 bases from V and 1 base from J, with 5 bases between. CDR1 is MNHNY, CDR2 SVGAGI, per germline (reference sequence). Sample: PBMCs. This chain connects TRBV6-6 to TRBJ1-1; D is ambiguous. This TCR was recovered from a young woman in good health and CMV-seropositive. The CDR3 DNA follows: TGTGCCAGCAGTCTAGAGAACACTGAAGCTTTCTTT. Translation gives CASSLENTEAFF.